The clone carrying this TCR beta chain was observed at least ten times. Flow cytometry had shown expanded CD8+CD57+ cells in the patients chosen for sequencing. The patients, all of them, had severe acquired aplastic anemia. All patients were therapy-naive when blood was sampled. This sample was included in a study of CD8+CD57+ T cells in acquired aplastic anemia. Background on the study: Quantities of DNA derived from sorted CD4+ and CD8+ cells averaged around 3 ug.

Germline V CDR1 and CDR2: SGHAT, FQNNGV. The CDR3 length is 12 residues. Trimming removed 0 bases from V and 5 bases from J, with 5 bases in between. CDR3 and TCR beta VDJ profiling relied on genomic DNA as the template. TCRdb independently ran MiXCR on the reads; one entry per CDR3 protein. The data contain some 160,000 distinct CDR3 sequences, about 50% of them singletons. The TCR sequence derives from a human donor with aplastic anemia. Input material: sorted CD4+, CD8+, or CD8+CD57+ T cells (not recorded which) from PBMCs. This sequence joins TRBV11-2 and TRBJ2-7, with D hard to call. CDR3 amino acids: CASSLDRDEQYF. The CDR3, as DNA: TGTGCCAGCAGCTTAGATCGGGACGAGCAGTACTTC.